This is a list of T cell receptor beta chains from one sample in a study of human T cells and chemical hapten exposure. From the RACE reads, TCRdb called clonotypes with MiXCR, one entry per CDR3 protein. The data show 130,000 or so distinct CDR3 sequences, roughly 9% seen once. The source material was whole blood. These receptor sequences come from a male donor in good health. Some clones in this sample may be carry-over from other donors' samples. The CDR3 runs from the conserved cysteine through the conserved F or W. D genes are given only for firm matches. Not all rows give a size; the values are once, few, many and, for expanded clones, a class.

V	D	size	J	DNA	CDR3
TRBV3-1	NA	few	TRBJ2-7	TGTGCCAGCAGCCAAGGTGCCAGCTCCTACGAGCAGTACTTC	CASSQGASSYEQYF
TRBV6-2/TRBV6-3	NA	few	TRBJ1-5	TGTGCCAGCAGTCTGGGCTATGACAACCAGCCCCAGCATTTT	CASSLGYDNQPQHF
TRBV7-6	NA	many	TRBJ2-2	TGTGCCAGCAGCCCCCGACTAGAAGAGACCGGGGAGCTGTTTTTT	CASSPRLEETGELFF
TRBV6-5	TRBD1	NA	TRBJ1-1	TGTGCCAGCAGTGCGGACAGGGGTTGGACTGAAGCTTTCTTT	CASSADRGWTEAFF
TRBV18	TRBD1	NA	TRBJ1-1	TGTGCCAGCTCAATTAACCAGGGGGCGAGGGACACTGAAGCTTTCTTT	CASSINQGARDTEAFF
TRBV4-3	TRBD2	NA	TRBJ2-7	TGCGCCAGCAGCCAAGTAACGGGAGGCGAGCAGTACTTC	CASSQVTGGEQYF
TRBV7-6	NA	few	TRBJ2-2	TGTGCCAGCAGCGCGAGGGGAGGCGGGGAGCTGTTTTTT	CASSARGGGELFF
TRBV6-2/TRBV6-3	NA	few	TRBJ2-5	TGTGCCAGTTGTCCGGGACAAGAAGAGACCCAGTACTTC	CASCPGQEETQYF
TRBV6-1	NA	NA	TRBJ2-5	TGTGCCACGGAGGACAGTTCAGAGGAGACCCAGTACTTC	CATEDSSEETQYF
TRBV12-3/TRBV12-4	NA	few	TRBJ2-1	TGTGCCAGCAGTCCCTCTGGGACACAGTTCTTC	CASSPSGTQFF
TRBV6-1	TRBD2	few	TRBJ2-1	TGTGCCAGCAGTGCCTTCGTGCGGGAGGGGCGTGGGCAGTTCTTC	CASSAFVREGRGQFF
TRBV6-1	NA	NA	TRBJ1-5	TGTGCCAGCAGTGAAGGGGTAGTTAGCAATCAGCCCCAGCATTTT	CASSEGVVSNQPQHF
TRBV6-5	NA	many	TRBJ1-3	TGTGCCAGCAGAATGCCAGGTGTTGGAAACACCATATATTTT	CASRMPGVGNTIYF
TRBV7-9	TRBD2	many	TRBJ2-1	TGTGCCAGCAGCCTAGCGGGATCCTACAATGAGCAGTTCTTC	CASSLAGSYNEQFF
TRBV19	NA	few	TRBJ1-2	TGTGCCAGTAGTAGACAGGTGACCTATGGCTACACCTTC	CASSRQVTYGYTF
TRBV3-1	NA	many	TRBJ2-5	TGTGCCAGCAGCCAGCTAGACGTCGGGAGCCAGGAGGAGACCCAGTACTTC	CASSQLDVGSQEETQYF
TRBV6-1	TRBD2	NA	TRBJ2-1	TGTGCCAGTAGGAAGGCTAGCGGGTGGCCGAGAAATGAGCAGTTCTTC	CASRKASGWPRNEQFF
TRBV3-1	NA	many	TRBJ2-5	TGTGCCAGCAGCCAATTAAGGGCAGGCCCCCAAGAGACCCAGTACTTC	CASSQLRAGPQETQYF
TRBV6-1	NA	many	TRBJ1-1	TGTGCCAGCTGCCGGCTTAAAGCGGAAGCTTTCTTT	CASCRLKAEAFF
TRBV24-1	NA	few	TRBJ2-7	TGTGCCACCCGTTTCCAAACCTCCGGATGCCAAAAGGACGAGCAGTACTTC	CATRFQTSGCQKDEQYF
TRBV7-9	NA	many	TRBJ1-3	TGTGCCAGCAGCTTATTGATGGGGCAGCTCCCTGGAAACACCATATATTTT	CASSLLMGQLPGNTIYF
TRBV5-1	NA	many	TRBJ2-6	TGCGCCAGCAGCCCGACAGGTTCTGGGGCCAACGTCCTGACTTTC	CASSPTGSGANVLTF
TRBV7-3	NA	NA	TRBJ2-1	TGTGCCAGCAGCTTAAATGCCTACAATGAGCAGTTCTTC	CASSLNAYNEQFF
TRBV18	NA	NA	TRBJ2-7	TGTGCCAGCTCACCAGGCAATGGGCGGGAGCAGTACTTC	CASSPGNGREQYF
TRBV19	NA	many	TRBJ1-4	TGTGCCAGTAGTACGGCCCGGGAAAAACTGTTTTTT	CASSTAREKLFF
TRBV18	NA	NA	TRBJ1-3	TGTGCCAGCTCACCACCAGACTCTGGAAACACCATATATTTT	CASSPPDSGNTIYF
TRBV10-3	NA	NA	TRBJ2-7	TGTGCCATCGCAATCGGCATGGAGCAGTACTTC	CAIAIGMEQYF
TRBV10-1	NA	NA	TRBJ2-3	TGCGCCAGCAGTGGGGTTAGAGGAGATACGCAGTATTTT	CASSGVRGDTQYF
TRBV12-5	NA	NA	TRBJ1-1	TGTGCTAGTGGTTTGATGTGGGGGGCAGCTTTCTTT	CASGLMWGAAFF
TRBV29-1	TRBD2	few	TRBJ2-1	TGCAGCGTTGTGGAACGGGAGGTCGATGAGCAGTTCTTC	CSVVEREVDEQFF
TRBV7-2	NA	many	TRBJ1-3	TGTGCCAGCAGCCCGGACAGATTAAACACCATATATTTT	CASSPDRLNTIYF
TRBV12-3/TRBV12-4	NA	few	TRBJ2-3	TGTGCCAGCAGTTTACAGGGGACCACAGATACGCAGTATTTT	CASSLQGTTDTQYF
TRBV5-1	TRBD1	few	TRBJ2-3	TGCGCCAGCAGCCCGGGACAGGGTACAGATACGCAGTATTTT	CASSPGQGTDTQYF
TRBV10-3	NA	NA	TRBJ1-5	TGTGCCATCAGTGAGTCGGAGAGCAATCAGCCCCAGCATTTT	CAISESESNQPQHF
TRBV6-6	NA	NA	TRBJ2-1	TGTGCCAGCAAGGCGCAGCCCGACAATGAGCAGTTCTTC	CASKAQPDNEQFF
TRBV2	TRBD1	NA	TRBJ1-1	TGTGCCAGCAGAACATATCCAGGGACAGCTGAAGCTTTCTTT	CASRTYPGTAEAFF
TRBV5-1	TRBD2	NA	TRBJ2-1	TGCGCCAGCAGCTTGACCGGGACTAGCGGGAGGAGGAGGAATGAGCAGTTCTTC	CASSLTGTSGRRRNEQFF
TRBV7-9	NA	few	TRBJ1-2	TGTGCCAGCAGCAGAGACAGTACCCATGGCTACACCTTC	CASSRDSTHGYTF
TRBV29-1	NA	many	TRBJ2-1	TGCAGCGCTCCGAGCGGAGGAAGCTCCTACAATGAGCAGTTCTTC	CSAPSGGSSYNEQFF
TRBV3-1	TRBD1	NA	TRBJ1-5	TGTGCCAGCAGCCCCGGGACAGGGGGTTATAGCAATCAGCCCCAGCATTTT	CASSPGTGGYSNQPQHF
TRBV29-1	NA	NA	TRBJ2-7	TGCAGCGTTGAAGACGGGCCGTCGGCCTACGAGCAGTACTTC	CSVEDGPSAYEQYF
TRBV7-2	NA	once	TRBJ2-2	TGTGCCAGCAGCCGCTTTCAAGCGAACACCGGGGAGCTGTTTTTT	CASSRFQANTGELFF
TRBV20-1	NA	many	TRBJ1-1	TGCAGTGCTAGAGTTCGGGGGGGCTGGGACACTGAAGCTTTCTTT	CSARVRGGWDTEAFF
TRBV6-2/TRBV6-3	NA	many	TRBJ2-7	TGTGCCAGCGATTTTGGGACCCAGGGGTTCTTCTACGAGCAGTACTTC	CASDFGTQGFFYEQYF
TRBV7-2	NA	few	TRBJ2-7	TGTGCCAGCAGTGGGGTAGGGGTTTACGAGCAGTACTTC	CASSGVGVYEQYF
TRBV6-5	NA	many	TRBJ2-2	TGTGCCAGCAGTAGCAGGGGGGACACCGGGGAGCTGTTTTTT	CASSSRGDTGELFF
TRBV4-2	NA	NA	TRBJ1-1	TGTGCCAGCAGCCAAAACCCGGACGGAACTGAAGCTTTCTTT	CASSQNPDGTEAFF
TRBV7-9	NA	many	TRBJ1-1	TGTGCCAGCAGCCCAAGCCAGGGGAGAGTTACTGAAGCTTTCTTT	CASSPSQGRVTEAFF
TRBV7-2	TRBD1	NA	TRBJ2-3	TGTGCCAGCAGCTTTAGGAAGGGACAGGCCACAGATACGCAGTATTTT	CASSFRKGQATDTQYF
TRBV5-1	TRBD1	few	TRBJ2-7	TGCGCCAGCAGCTCCTACCGGGACAGGGGCCCCTACGAGCAGTACTTC	CASSSYRDRGPYEQYF
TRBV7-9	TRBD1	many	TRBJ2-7	TGTGCCAGCAGCCCAAGGACAGGGGGCTACGAGCAGTACTTC	CASSPRTGGYEQYF
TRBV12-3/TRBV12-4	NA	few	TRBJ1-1	TGTGCCAGCAGTTTCGCTCTGAACACTGAAGCTTTCTTT	CASSFALNTEAFF
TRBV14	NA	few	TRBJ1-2	TGTGCCAGCAGCCAAATCAGGGACCGACTGATTGGCTACACCTTC	CASSQIRDRLIGYTF
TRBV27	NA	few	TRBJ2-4	TGTGCCAGCAGCCAATTAGCAGGGTCTATAGCCAAAAACATTCAGTACTTC	CASSQLAGSIAKNIQYF